This T cell receptor (beta chain) emerged from a study of cytomegalovirus exposure and HLA in healthy donors. General study points: It was reported that the classifier diagnosed cytomegalovirus status with high specificity and sensitivity in both the original and validation cohorts.

Sampled while nominally healthy, donors likely had unrecorded immune exposures. V was pared by 5 bases and J by 6 bases, with 8 bases of the junction left unmatched. In germline, CDR1 is SEHNR, CDR2 FQNEAQ (reference sequence). This CDR3 has 15 amino acids. Notes on this clone: Its antigen remains unidentified.

The PCR employed 60 Vbeta primers together with 13 Jbeta primers. Method: immunoSEQ multiplex PCR; TCRdb's copy keeps in-frame clones and lacks some. The data show about 76,000 clones, with about four fifths seen just once and over 1.5% held by the top ten. The sequence derives from a woman aged 30 to 39 in good health and CMV-seronegative. Specimen: PBMCs. The rearrangement joins TRBV7-9 to TRBJ2-3, with 10 bases matching TRBD2. CDR3 bases: TGTGCCAGCAGCCCCCTAGCGGGAGCAGGGGATACGCAGTATTTT. Translated: CASSPLAGAGDTQYF. The whole variable domain, filled in from reference TRBV7-9 and TRBJ2-3, reads DTGVSQNPRHKITKRGQNVTFRCDPISEHNRLYWYRQTLGQGPEFLTYFQNEAQLEKSRLLSDRFSAERPKGSFSTLEIQRTEQGDSAMYLCASSPLAGAGDTQYFGPGTRLTVL.